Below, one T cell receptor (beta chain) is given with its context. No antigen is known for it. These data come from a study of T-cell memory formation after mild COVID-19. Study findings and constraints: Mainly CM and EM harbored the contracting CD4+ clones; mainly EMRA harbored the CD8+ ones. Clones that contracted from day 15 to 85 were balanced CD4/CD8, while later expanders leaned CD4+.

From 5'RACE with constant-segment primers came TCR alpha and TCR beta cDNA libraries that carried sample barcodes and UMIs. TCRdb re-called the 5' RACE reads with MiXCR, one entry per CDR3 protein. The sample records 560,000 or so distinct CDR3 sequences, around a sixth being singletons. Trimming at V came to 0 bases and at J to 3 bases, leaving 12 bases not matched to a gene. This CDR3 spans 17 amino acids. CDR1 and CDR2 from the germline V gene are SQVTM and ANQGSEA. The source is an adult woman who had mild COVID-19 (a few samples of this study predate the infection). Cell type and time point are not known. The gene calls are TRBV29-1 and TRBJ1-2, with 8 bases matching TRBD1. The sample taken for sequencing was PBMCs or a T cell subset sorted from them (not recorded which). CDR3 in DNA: TGCAGCGTTGAAGATCCGGGTTGGGGGACAGGTGACTATGGCTACACCTTC. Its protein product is CSVEDPGWGTGDYGYTF.